The rows below give T cell receptor beta chains drawn from one sample of a study of tumor and adjacent non-tumor tissue in lung cancer. From the multiplex PCR reads, TCRdb called clonotypes with MiXCR, one entry per CDR3 protein. The repertoire consists of some 80,000 distinct CDR3 sequences, with 55% to 75% occurring once and the leading ten covering roughly 9%. Sequenced sample: lung tumor tissue. Every receptor here comes from a woman aged 40 to 49 with non-small cell lung cancer. CDR3s include the opening cysteine and the closing phenylalanine or tryptophan. The D gene is left open where the match is weak.

D	V	J	length	CDR3	DNA
.	TRBV5-1	TRBJ2-1	18	CASTPGLVGGGSYNEQLF	.
TRBD2	TRBV11-2	TRBJ2-3	16	CDSRPPIAGDTNTQYF	TGTGACAGCAGGCCTCCTATAGCGGGGGACACAAATACGCAGTATTTT
.	TRBV11-1	TRBJ2-1	13	CVSSLHSGWDQFF	TGTGTCAGCAGCTTACACAGTGGATGGGATCAGTTCTTT
TRBD2	TRBV5-1	TRBJ2-3	17	CASSLGASGGGGDTQYF	TGCGCCAGCAGCTTGGGGGCTAGCGGAGGTGGAGGAGATACGCAGTATTTT
TRBD2	TRBV12-3/TRBV12-4	TRBJ2-3	14	CDSSYGGKNQPQYF	TGTGACAGCAGTTACGGGGGGAAAAATCAGCCCCAGTATTTT
.	TRBV6-5	TRBJ1-5	13	CANSYREGQPQHF	TGTGCTAACAGTTACAGGGAGGGTCAGCCCCAGCATTTT
TRBD1	TRBV9	TRBJ1-3	15	CASSVDGTGGNTIYF	TGTGCCAGCAGCGTAGACGGGACAGGAGGAAACACCATATATTTT
TRBD2	TRBV11-2	TRBJ2-1	17	CASSPGTSGTSYNKHFF	TGTGCCAGTAGCCCGGGGACTAGCGGCACCTCCTACAATAAGCACTTCTTC
.	TRBV13	TRBJ1-1	14	CASNQVAVNTEAFF	TGTGCCAGCAACCAGGTGGCAGTGAACACTGAAGCTTTCTTT
.	TRBV6-1	TRBJ1-1	16	CASSESTWGRDTEAFF	TGTGCCAGCAGTGAATCGACTTGGGGAAGGGACACAGAAGCTTTCTTT
TRBD2	TRBV6-1	TRBJ2-1	14	CASSNGGSYNEQFF	TGTGCCAGCAGTAACGGGGGGTCCTACAATGAGCAGTTCTTC